Sequencing of this T cell receptor (beta chain) was carried out in a study of blood T cell repertoires in COVID-19. Study overall: The samples span acute and convalescent COVID-19 from the United States, Italy and Spain. From T cells, B-cell-depleted T cells, or PBMCs came the material, which was cDNA or gDNA.

CDR1 is SGHRS, CDR2 YFSETQ, per germline. V shed 6 bases and J 4 bases; nucleotides not matched to a gene: 13. CDR3 length: 16 residues. Authors' methods: Quantification of nucleated cells was approximated via reference gene primer amplification. The assay was immunoSEQ multiplex PCR, and TCRdb's table has in-frame clones only and misses some. From that table come the V and J calls and clone size; the DNA was used to work out D and trimming. Here the sample spans under 40,000 clones, approximately 90% being singletons. V usage is TRBV5-1 and J usage is TRBJ2-3; 8 positions agree with TRBD2. The sample taken for sequencing was peripheral blood. This receptor was identified in a man aged 55 to 70 with active or convalescent COVID-19. This CDR3 is CASTPQIGGAPDTQYF. Written as DNA, the CDR3 is TGCGCCAGCACCCCCCAAATCGGGGGGGCGCCAGATACGCAGTATTTT.